This T cell receptor beta chain was observed in a study of blood T cell repertoires in COVID-19. With 2 bases removed from V and 0 bases from J, the gap between germline ends came to 3 bases. The CDR3 extends over 13 amino acids. Germline V CDR1 and CDR2: PRHDT, FYEKMQ (reference sequence). Per the authors' pipeline: For nucleated cells, counts were estimated from reference gene primer amplification. The repertoire was sequenced with immunoSEQ multiplex PCR; TCRdb's copy has only in-frame clones and lacks some. V, J and clone size were drawn from that table, and D and trimming were deduced from the DNA. The sample lists approximately 100,000 clones; 75% to 90% were seen once.

Sequencing was performed on peripheral blood. The sequence derives from a human donor with acute or convalescent COVID-19. The donor label of this sample is uncertain. V gene TRBV13 combines with J gene TRBJ2-3; D remains ambiguous. CDR3 sequence: CASSLSSTDTQYF. The CDR3 DNA reads TGTGCCAGCAGCTTATCTAGCACAGATACGCAGTATTTT.